Sequencing of this T cell receptor beta chain was carried out in a study of blood T cell repertoires in COVID-19. On the study more broadly: Acute-phase and convalescent COVID-19 samples originated in the United States, Italy and Spain.

The junction had 9 bases not matched to a gene; V was cut back by 5 bases and J by 0 bases. Germline loops: CDR1 LNHDA, CDR2 SQIVND (reference sequence). The CDR3 is 16 residues long. This clone was found once. In the original workflow: Estimation of nucleated cell counts was performed using reference gene primer amplification. TCRdb's table, derived via immunoSEQ multiplex PCR, lists solely in-frame clones and lacks some. V, J and clone size reflect that table, while D and trimming were determined from the DNA. The repertoire holds 85,000 to 110,000 clones, with approximately 89% as singletons. This chain links TRBV19 with TRBJ1-1; 7 bases fit TRBD1. Sequenced input: peripheral blood. This TCR was sampled from a woman of 80 years or more in a cohort sampled during active COVID-19. CDR3 loop: CASSPLTDRVNTEAFF. The CDR3 DNA reads TGTGCCAGTAGTCCCCTAACCGACAGGGTGAACACTGAAGCTTTCTTT.